The rows below give T cell receptor beta chains drawn from one sample of a study of blood T cell repertoires in COVID-19. TCRdb's table, derived via immunoSEQ multiplex PCR, lists solely in-frame clones and lacks some. The data contain under 500,000 clones, 70% to 90% of them singletons. Sequenced sample: PBMCs or T cells enriched from blood (not recorded which). The source of these receptors is a woman aged 18-30 years with acute COVID-19. CDR3s include the opening cysteine and the closing phenylalanine or tryptophan. Fields, in order: J gene, D gene, V gene, clone size, CDR3 protein, CDR3 DNA. D genes are given only for firm matches. Not all rows give a size; the values are once, few, many and, for expanded clones, a class.

TRBJ2-2 | . | TRBV19 | . | CASSVRVVGTGELFF | TGTGCCAGTAGTGTGAGGGTTGTGGGCACCGGGGAGCTGTTTTTT
TRBJ1-1 | . | TRBV29-1 | . | CSVGTANTEAFF | TGCAGCGTTGGGACAGCGAACACTGAAGCTTTCTTT
TRBJ1-6 | TRBD1 | TRBV25-1 | . | CASRSGGFDSPLHF | TGTGCCAGCCGCTCAGGGGGCTTTGATTCACCCCTCCACTTT
TRBJ2-5 | TRBD2 | TRBV9 | . | CASSVGQRGHQETQYF | TGTGCCAGCAGCGTAGGCCAGCGGGGCCACCAAGAGACCCAGTACTTC
TRBJ2-7 | TRBD1 | TRBV7-2 | . | CASRSQGLHEQYF | TGTGCCAGCAGGTCACAGGGGCTCCACGAGCAGTACTTC
TRBJ2-1 | . | TRBV7-9 | once | CASGRENIWNEQFF | TGTGCCAGCGGCCGGGAGAATATTTGGAATGAGCAGTTCTTC
TRBJ2-5 | TRBD1 | TRBV9 | . | CASSVALSGTGDETQYF | TGTGCCAGCAGCGTAGCTCTATCCGGGACAGGGGACGAGACCCAGTACTTC
TRBJ2-7 | TRBD1 | TRBV28 | . | CASSTNGQGLYEQYF | TGTGCCAGCAGCACTAATGGACAGGGCCTCTACGAGCAGTACTTC
TRBJ1-5 | . | TRBV29-1 | . | CSVAVSQGSNQPQHF | TGCAGCGTTGCGGTTTCCCAGGGCAGCAATCAGCCCCAGCATTTT
TRBJ2-7 | TRBD1 | TRBV29-1 | . | CSAMIRGNEQYF | TGCAGCGCAATGATCAGGGGGAACGAGCAGTACTTC
TRBJ2-7 | TRBD2 | TRBV6-5 | . | CASRLAGASYEQYF | TGTGCCAGCAGGCTAGCGGGGGCCTCCTACGAGCAGTACTTC
TRBJ2-1 | TRBD2 | TRBV5-1 | . | CASSLGTSGGAPGEQFF | TGCGCCAGCAGCTTGGGGACTAGCGGGGGGGCCCCGGGTGAGCAGTTCTTC
TRBJ2-1 | . | TRBV3-1/TRBV3-2 | . | CASTLGLSSYNEQFF | TGTGCCAGCACCCTGGGACTTAGCTCCTACAATGAGCAGTTCTTC
TRBJ1-5 | TRBD1 | TRBV3-1/TRBV3-2 | once | CASSQDSGTGFWGNQPQHF | TGTGCCAGCAGCCAAGATAGTGGGACAGGGTTTTGGGGCAATCAGCCCCAGCATTTT
TRBJ2-5 | TRBD2 | TRBV9 | . | CASSVDPSGRGLETQYF | TGTGCCAGCAGCGTAGACCCTAGCGGGAGGGGCTTGGAGACCCAGTACTTC
TRBJ1-2 | . | TRBV2 | . | CASSPQGFHGYTF | TGTGCCAGCAGTCCCCAGGGGTTCCATGGCTACACCTTC
TRBJ2-4 | TRBD1 | TRBV28 | once | CASNNRDRGEDF | TGTGCCAGCAATAACCGGGACAGGGGTGAGGACTTC
TRBJ1-1 | . | TRBV7-2 | . | CASTAGRGNTEAFF | TGTGCCAGCACTGCAGGGCGGGGGAACACTGAAGCTTTCTTT
TRBJ1-2 | TRBD1 | TRBV28 | . | CASRGQGETGYTF | TGTGCCAGCAGAGGACAGGGGGAAACTGGCTACACCTTC
TRBJ2-1 | . | TRBV29-1 | . | CSVVFQGWFNEQFF | TGCAGCGTTGTTTTCCAGGGGTGGTTCAATGAGCAGTTCTTC
TRBJ1-4 | TRBD1 | TRBV7-9 | once | CASSSGYRGANEKLFF | TGTGCCAGCAGCTCGGGTTACAGGGGTGCTAATGAAAAACTGTTTTTT
TRBJ1-6 | . | TRBV10-1 | . | CASSDGDMEGSPLHF | TGCGCCAGCAGTGACGGGGACATGGAAGGTTCACCCCTCCACTTT
TRBJ2-6 | . | TRBV19 | . | CASSGTKEYDSGANVLTF | TGTGCCAGTAGCGGGACAAAGGAATACGACTCTGGGGCCAACGTCCTGACTTTC
TRBJ2-7 | TRBD1 | TRBV7-2 | . | CASSFAGTDSYEQYF | TGTGCCAGCAGCTTTGCCGGGACAGACTCCTACGAGCAGTACTTC
TRBJ1-2 | TRBD1 | TRBV3-1/TRBV3-2 | . | CASSQGTGVNYGYTF | TGTGCCAGCAGCCAAGGGACAGGAGTTAACTATGGCTACACCTTC
TRBJ1-5 | . | TRBV7-3 | . | CASSLQGDQPQHF | TGTGCCAGCAGCTTACAAGGGGATCAGCCCCAGCATTTT
TRBJ2-7 | TRBD1 | TRBV7-2 | . | CASSYDRGRSYEQYF | TGTGCCAGCAGTTACGACAGGGGCCGGTCCTACGAGCAGTACTTC
TRBJ2-1 | TRBD2 | TRBV9 | . | CASSVASGVYNEQFF | TGTGCCAGCAGCGTGGCTAGCGGGGTCTACAATGAGCAGTTCTTC
TRBJ2-7 | TRBD2 | TRBV29-1 | . | CSVRGTSGSREQYF | TGCAGCGTGAGGGGGACTAGCGGGAGTCGCGAGCAGTACTTC